Presented here are 32 T cell receptor beta chains from one specimen sequenced in a study of blood T cells in healthy people across ages. Through a sample-barcoded 5' primer and a J-beta primer mix, a second PCR was run for roughly 7 to 12 cycles. TCRdb independently ran MiXCR on the 5' RACE reads; one entry per CDR3 protein. The table shows about a million distinct CDR3 sequences, with 51% occurring only once. The sample was blood. The source of these receptors is an older woman in good health.

Worth noting for this clonotype: One end of the junction does not line up with germline, which may come from a read error. The chain couples TRBV4-2 to TRBJ2-7, with D maybe TRBD1 (6 bases). CDR3 length: 13 amino acids. Germline V lookup: CDR1 LGHNA, CDR2 YNFKEQ. The CDR3 reads CASSQEGGYEQYF. CDR3 nucleotide sequence: TGCGCCAGCAGCCAAGAAGGGGGATACGAGCAGTACTTC.

The chain recombines TRBV6-1 with TRBJ2-5, with D maybe TRBD1 (6 bases). The ends were cut back, 5 bases at V and 5 bases at J, with 15 bases in the middle. There are 14 residues in the CDR3. Looked up from germline, CDR1 is MNHNS and CDR2 is SASEGT. The CDR3 protein is CASSRDTMRETQYF. Written as DNA, the CDR3 is TGTGCCAGCAGTCGGGACACTATGCGGGAGACCCAGTACTTC.

The CDR3 coding sequence is TGTGCCAGCAGGTTGGGACCCGCAGTAGCTTACGAGCAGTACTTC. It yields the protein CASRLGPAVAYEQYF. The chain is built from TRBV6-5 and TRBJ2-7; D tentatively reads TRBD1 or TRBD2 (5 bases each). Trimming stripped 6 bases from V and 4 bases from J, with 19 bases between. CDR1 is MNHEY, CDR2 SVGAGI, per germline. The CDR3 sequence is 15 residues long.

This clonotype was seen a few times. The chain recombines TRBV12-3 or TRBV12-4 with TRBJ2-7; D tentatively fits TRBD1 or TRBD2 (5 bases each). V was clipped by 5 bases and J by 0 bases, with 11 bases between them. This CDR3 contains 14 residues. CDR3 DNA: TGTGCCAGCAGTAGGGCAGGGAGCTCCTACGAGCAGTACTTC. Its translation is CASSRAGSSYEQYF.

This clonotype was found many times. The V and J genes are TRBV29-1 and TRBJ2-3; 13 bases are shared with TRBD2. Trimming took 7 bases from V and 4 from J; bases not matched to a gene: 8. Germline CDR1 is SQVTM and CDR2 is ANQGSEA. CDR3 length equals 15 residues. Here the CDR3 reads CSASMGLAGPDTQYF. CDR3 nucleotides: TGCAGCGCCTCGATGGGACTAGCGGGACCAGATACGCAGTATTTT.

V is TRBV15 and J is TRBJ2-1; D possibly corresponds to TRBD1 (5 bases). V dropped 1 base and J dropped 8 bases, with 12 bases sitting between them. There are 14 residues in the CDR3. In germline, CDR1 is LNHNV, CDR2 YYDKDF (reference sequence). CDR3 amino acids: CATSRGRGKDEQFF. The CDR3 nucleotides read TGTGCCACCAGCAGAGGAAGGGGTAAGGATGAGCAGTTCTTC.

The table lists this clonotype with a few counts. The chain links TRBV28 to TRBJ1-5, with 9 bases aligning to TRBD1. The CDR3 covers 15 residues. Looked up from germline, CDR1 is MDHEN and CDR2 is SYDVKM. V lost 2 bases and J lost 5; bases outside the gene matches: 4. The DNA of the CDR3 is TGTGCCAGCAGTTTACCGGGACAGGGCTATCAGCCCCAGCATTTT. Protein product: CASSLPGQGYQPQHF.

V gene TRBV11-2 combines with J gene TRBJ2-3; TRBD1 might be the D (5 bases). CDR1 and CDR2 (germline): SGHAT, FQNNGV. CDR3 length: 15 residues. Deletions cut 1 base from V and 5 bases from J, with 13 bases between. The CDR3 sequence: CASSLVAGPGDTQYF. CDR3 sequence (DNA): TGTGCCAGCAGCTTAGTAGCAGGGCCGGGAGATACGCAGTATTTT.

This clonotype showed up just a few times. CDR3 loop: CASGDGILDPQHF. The CDR3 DNA sequence: TGTGCCAGCGGGGACGGCATCCTTGATCCCCAGCATTTT. The V and J genes are TRBV6-2 or TRBV6-3 and TRBJ1-5, with a tentative D call TRBD1 (5 bases). Germline V lookup: CDR1 MNHEY, CDR2 SVGEGT. V lost 8 bases to trimming and J lost 10 bases, with 18 bases between them. The CDR3 consists of 13 residues.

This chain uses TRBV28 with TRBJ2-7; D may be TRBD2 (5 bases). The CDR3 loop spans 15 amino acids. Trimming stripped 3 bases from V and 0 bases from J, with 12 bases between. In germline, CDR1 is MDHEN, CDR2 SYDVKM. The CDR3: CASSLSLGLSYEQYF. DNA for the CDR3: TGTGCCAGCAGTTTGTCGCTCGGACTCTCCTACGAGCAGTACTTC.

The rearrangement uses TRBV12-3 or TRBV12-4 and TRBJ2-3, with D possibly TRBD1 on 5 matching bases. This CDR3 comprises 12 residues. The V end lost 6 bases, the J end lost 2 bases, and 6 bases lay between the germline ends. The CDR3 nucleotides read TGTGCCAGCAGACAGGTCACAGATACGCAGTATTTT. Amino acid sequence: CASRQVTDTQYF.

This chain joins TRBV10-3 and TRBJ1-1, with D uncertain. This CDR3 is 13 amino acids long. The V and J ends lost 4 bases and 3 bases respectively, with 9 bases between them. The germline CDR1 and CDR2 sequences are ENHRY and SYGVKD. The CDR3 spells CAISGVGDTEAFF. Here the CDR3 DNA reads TGTGCCATCAGTGGCGTTGGTGACACTGAAGCTTTCTTT.

This clonotype was counted only a few times. The chain is built from TRBV28 and TRBJ1-4; D is perhaps TRBD1 (5 bases). V lost 2 bases to trimming and J lost 0 bases, with 7 bases between them. The CDR3 totals 15 residues. CDR1 MDHEN and CDR2 SYDVKM come from the germline V gene. This chain's CDR3 is CASSLAGSTNEKLFF. The DNA for the CDR3 is TGTGCCAGCAGTTTAGCAGGGTCAACTAATGAAAAACTGTTTTTT.

This rearrangement joins TRBV7-2 to TRBJ2-3; weak D call: TRBD2 (5 bases). This CDR3 has 16 residues. CDR1 and CDR2 from the germline V gene are SGHTA and FQGNSA. Trimming removed 5 bases at V and 0 bases at J, with 15 bases between. The CDR3 DNA reads as TGTGCCAGCAGCACTCCTTGGCAGCGGAGCACAGATACGCAGTATTTT. Amino acid sequence: CASSTPWQRSTDTQYF.

V and J are TRBV4-1 and TRBJ2-5; D possibly corresponds to TRBD1 (6 bases). The end of the DNA aligns better with TRBJ2-7, so the J call may be wrong. Germline V gives CDR1 MGHRA, CDR2 YSYEKL. This CDR3 comprises 17 residues. Written as DNA, the CDR3 is TGCGCCAGCAGCCAAGATAATAGCGCCAAGGGGGTCGACGAGCAGTACTTC. Amino acid sequence: CASSQDNSAKGVDEQYF.

This clonotype was seen more than once but under ten times. The chain is built from TRBV6-5 and TRBJ2-3; 11 nucleotides agree with TRBD1. This CDR3 has 18 amino acids. J gave up 3 bases and V 0 bases, and 8 bases lay outside the gene matches. Per germline, CDR1 MNHEY and CDR2 SVGAGI. The CDR3 protein is CASSYSGTGGVGTDTQYF. The CDR3 DNA sequence: TGTGCCAGCAGTTACTCCGGGACAGGGGGAGTGGGAACAGATACGCAGTATTTT.

The gene calls are TRBV27 and TRBJ2-1, with D uncertain. Trimming stripped 1 base from V and 5 bases from J, with 6 bases between. This CDR3 is built from 13 residues. Germline-derived CDR1 and CDR2 are MNHEY and SMNVEV (reference sequence). The CDR3 bases are TGTGCCAGCAGTTTATTTGTCAACAATGAGCAGTTCTTC. It is translated as CASSLFVNNEQFF.

This clonotype was counted a few times. V usage is TRBV4-2 and J usage is TRBJ2-7; a possible D gene is TRBD2 (6 bases). CDR1 LGHNA and CDR2 YNFKEQ come from the germline V gene. The V end lost 4 bases, the J end lost 4 bases, and 23 bases lay between the germline ends. The CDR3 consists of 17 residues. The CDR3 reads CASSLPTEGQGSYEQYF. For the CDR3, the DNA is TGTGCCAGCAGCCTACCAACGGAGGGGCAGGGTTCTTACGAGCAGTACTTC.

The sample holds many counts of this clonotype. This chain joins TRBV7-2 and TRBJ2-7, with TRBD1 matching over 8 bases. V was pared by 5 bases and J by 4 bases, with 7 bases of the junction left unmatched. The CDR3 covers 14 residues. The germline CDR1 and CDR2 sequences are SGHTA and FQGNSA. CDR3 loop: CASSRIGQGYEQYF. Here the CDR3 DNA reads TGTGCCAGCAGCCGCATTGGACAGGGTTACGAGCAGTACTTC.

This clonotype appeared a few times. This chain joins TRBV5-1 and TRBJ2-3, with a weak D call TRBD1 (6 bases). The CDR3 consists of 18 residues. The germline CDR1 and CDR2 sequences are SGHRS and YFSETQ. V lost 6 bases to trimming and J lost 2 bases, with 25 bases between them. The CDR3 DNA follows: TGCGCCAGCACCTCCTCGCAATCCCAGGGGCGATTCACAGATACGCAGTATTTT. This encodes CASTSSQSQGRFTDTQYF. The full variable domain, its missing parts supplied by reference TRBV5-1 and TRBJ2-3, is KAGVTQTPRYLIKTRGQQVTLSCSPISGHRSVSWYQQTPGQGLQFLFEYFSETQRNKGNFPGRFSGRQFSNSRSEMNVSTLELGDSALYLCASTSSQSQGRFTDTQYFGPGTRLTVL.

The chain joins TRBV12-3 or TRBV12-4 to TRBJ2-3, with 11 bases fitting TRBD2. This CDR3 comprises 15 residues. J gave up 2 bases and V 7 bases, and 5 bases lay outside the gene matches. In nucleotides, the CDR3 is TGTGCCAGCATTAATAGCGGGAGGGCCACAGATACGCAGTATTTT. It specifies CASINSGRATDTQYF.

The chain couples TRBV5-1 to TRBJ2-6; D gene unclear. CDR1 is SGHRS, CDR2 YFSETQ, per germline. V lost 0 bases to trimming and J lost 2 bases, with 9 bases between them. The CDR3 length is 16 residues. CDR3 bases: TGCGCCAGCAGCTTGGTGTGGAACCCTGGGGCCAACGTCCTGACTTTC. Protein product: CASSLVWNPGANVLTF.

The chain recombines TRBV20-1 with TRBJ1-4; D not certain. V dropped 0 bases and J dropped 8 bases, with 16 bases sitting between them. Germline V lookup: CDR1 DFQATT, CDR2 SNEGSKA (reference sequence). This CDR3 contains 15 residues. As DNA, the CDR3 is TGCAGTGCTAGAGATCGACGAAGAATAAGGGAAAAACTGTTTTTT. This sequence encodes CSARDRRRIREKLFF.

V gene TRBV30 combines with J gene TRBJ1-2; possibly TRBD1 for D (6 bases). The CDR3 consists of 12 residues. V lost 8 bases and J lost 8, with 18 bases in between. CDR1 is GTSNPN, CDR2 SVGIG, per germline (reference sequence). The CDR3 here is CAASDRRGGYTF. CDR3 nucleotides: TGTGCCGCCTCCGACAGGAGAGGAGGCTACACCTTC. Variable domain in full (rest from reference TRBV30 and TRBJ1-2): SQTIHQWPATLVQPVGSPLSLECTVEGTSNPNLYWYRQAAGRGLQLLFYSVGIGQISSEVPQNLSASRPQDRQFILSSKKLLLSDSGFYLCAASDRRGGYTFGSGTRLTVV.

This sequence joins TRBV5-1 and TRBJ2-1; the match to TRBD1 covers 7 bases. CDR3 length: 14 residues. Per germline, CDR1 SGHRS and CDR2 YFSETQ. Losses at the gene ends were 4 bases for V and 5 bases for J; bases not matched to a gene: 6. The CDR3 loop is CASSTSGQNNEQFF. In DNA form, the CDR3 reads TGCGCCAGCAGCACTTCGGGACAGAACAATGAGCAGTTCTTC.

This sequence joins TRBV4-2 and TRBJ2-7; no firm D call. This CDR3 is 16 amino acids long. In germline, CDR1 is LGHNA, CDR2 YNFKEQ. V lost 0 bases and J 1 base, leaving 13 bases between the germline ends. The CDR3 protein is CASSQDPPFGSYEQYF. The DNA of the CDR3 is TGTGCCAGCAGCCAAGACCCCCCCTTCGGTTCCTACGAGCAGTACTTC.

The genes are TRBV11-2 and TRBJ2-5; TRBD2 matches 16 bases. The V and J ends lost 2 bases and 11 bases, in that order; junction bases with no gene match: 17. This CDR3 comprises 19 residues. Per germline, CDR1 SGHAT and CDR2 FQNNGV. The CDR3 DNA reads as TGTGCCAGCAGCTTAAGGAGACCGGGACTAGCGGGAGGGTACAATGAGCAGTACTTC. This gives the protein CASSLRRPGLAGGYNEQYF.

The chain combines TRBV20-1 with TRBJ2-3, with 10 bases aligning to TRBD2. The CDR3 has 15 residues. The trim removed 0 bases at V and 5 bases at J, leaving 5 bases unmatched. Per germline, CDR1 DFQATT and CDR2 SNEGSKA (reference sequence). The CDR3 nucleotides are TGCAGTGCTAGAGATCCTAGCGGGAGCCGAGATACGCAGTATTTT. It translates to CSARDPSGSRDTQYF.

Points on this clonotype: It may be a read error: a sequence one base away is much more abundant. This chain joins TRBV5-6 and TRBJ2-4, with 7 bases that match TRBD2. Germline CDR1 reads SGHDT; CDR2 reads YYEEEE. The CDR3 is made up of 16 amino acids. The CDR3 here is CVSSLLGGEAKNIQYF. In DNA form, the CDR3 reads TGTGTCAGCAGCTTGCTGGGAGGGGAGGCCAAAAACATTCAGTACTTC.

This sequence joins TRBV3-1 and TRBJ1-5; D gene ambiguous. The CDR3 has 14 residues. CDR1 and CDR2 from the germline V gene are LGHDT and YNNKEL (reference sequence). Between the trimmed V and J ends, which lost 1 base and 3 bases, there was a span of 7 bases. The CDR3 is CASSQGVTNQPQHF. The CDR3 coding sequence is TGTGCCAGCAGCCAAGGGGTCACCAATCAGCCCCAGCATTTT.

This clonotype occurred a few times. The chain employs TRBV18 and TRBJ2-5; D ambiguous. This CDR3 region has 15 residues. CDR1 and CDR2 from the germline V gene are KGHSH and LQKENI. V gave up 2 bases and J gave up 4 bases, with 14 bases separating them. CDR3 residues: CASSPSPELVETQYF. The CDR3 DNA reads TGTGCCAGCTCACCATCACCCGAGTTGGTAGAGACCCAGTACTTC.

A few counts support this clonotype. The chain carries TRBV27 and TRBJ2-5, with D unclear. The CDR3 runs 14 residues. V dropped 4 bases and J dropped 5 bases, with 14 bases sitting between them. The germline V gene has CDR1 MNHEY and CDR2 SMNVEV (reference sequence). CDR3 sequence reads: CASSYSEVGETQYF. DNA of the CDR3: TGTGCCAGCAGTTACAGCGAAGTCGGGGAGACCCAGTACTTC.